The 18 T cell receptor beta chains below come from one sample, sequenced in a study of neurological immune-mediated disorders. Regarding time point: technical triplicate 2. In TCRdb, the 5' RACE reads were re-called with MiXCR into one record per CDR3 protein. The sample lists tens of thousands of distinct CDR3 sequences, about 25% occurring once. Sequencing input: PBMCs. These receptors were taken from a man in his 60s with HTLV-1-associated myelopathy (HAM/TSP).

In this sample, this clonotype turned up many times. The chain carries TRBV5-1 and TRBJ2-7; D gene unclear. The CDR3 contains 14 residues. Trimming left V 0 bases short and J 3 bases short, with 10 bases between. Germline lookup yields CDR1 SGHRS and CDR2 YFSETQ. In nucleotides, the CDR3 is TGCGCCAGCAGCTTGGTCTCAGGATTCTACGAGCAGTACTTC. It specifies CASSLVSGFYEQYF.

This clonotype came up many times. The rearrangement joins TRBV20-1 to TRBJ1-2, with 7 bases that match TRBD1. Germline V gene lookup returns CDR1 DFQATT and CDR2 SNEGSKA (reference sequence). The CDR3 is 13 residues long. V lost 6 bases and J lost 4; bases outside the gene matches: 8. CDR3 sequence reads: CSAEPGQSYGYTF. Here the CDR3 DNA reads TGCAGTGCCGAACCGGGACAGAGCTATGGCTACACCTTC.

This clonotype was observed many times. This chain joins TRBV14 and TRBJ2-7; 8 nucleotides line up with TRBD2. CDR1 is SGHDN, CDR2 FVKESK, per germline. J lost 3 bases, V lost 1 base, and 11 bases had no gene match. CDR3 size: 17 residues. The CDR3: CASSQAGASSGFYEQYF. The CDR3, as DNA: TGTGCCAGCAGCCAAGCGGGGGCGTCTAGCGGGTTCTACGAGCAGTACTTC.

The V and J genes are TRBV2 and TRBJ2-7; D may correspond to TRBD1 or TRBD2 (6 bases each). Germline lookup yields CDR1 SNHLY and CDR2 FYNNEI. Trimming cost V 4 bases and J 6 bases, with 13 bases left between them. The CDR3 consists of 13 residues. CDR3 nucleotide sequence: TGTGCCAGCAGTGGCTCCGGGGGCGTCGAGCAGTACTTC. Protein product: CASSGSGGVEQYF.

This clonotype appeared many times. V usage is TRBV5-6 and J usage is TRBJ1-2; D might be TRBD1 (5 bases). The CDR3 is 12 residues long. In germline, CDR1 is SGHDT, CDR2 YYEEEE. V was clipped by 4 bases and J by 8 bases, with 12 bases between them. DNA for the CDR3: TGTGCCAGCAGCCCAGGGACGGAGGGCTACACCTTC. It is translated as CASSPGTEGYTF.

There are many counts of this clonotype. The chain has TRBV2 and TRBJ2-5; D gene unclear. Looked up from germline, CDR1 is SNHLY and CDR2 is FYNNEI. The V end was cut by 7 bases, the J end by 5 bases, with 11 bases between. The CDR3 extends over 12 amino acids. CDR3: CASTRRWETQYF. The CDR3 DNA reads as TGTGCCAGCACTAGACGATGGGAGACCCAGTACTTC.

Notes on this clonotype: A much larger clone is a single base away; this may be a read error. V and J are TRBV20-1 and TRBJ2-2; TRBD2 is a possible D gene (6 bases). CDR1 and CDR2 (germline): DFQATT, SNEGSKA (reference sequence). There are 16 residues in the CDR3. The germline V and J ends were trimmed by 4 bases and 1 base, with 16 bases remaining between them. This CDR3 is CSAIGFGGKNTGELFF. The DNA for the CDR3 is TGCAGTGCTATAGGGTTTGGAGGGAAGAACACCGGGGAGCTGTTTTTT.

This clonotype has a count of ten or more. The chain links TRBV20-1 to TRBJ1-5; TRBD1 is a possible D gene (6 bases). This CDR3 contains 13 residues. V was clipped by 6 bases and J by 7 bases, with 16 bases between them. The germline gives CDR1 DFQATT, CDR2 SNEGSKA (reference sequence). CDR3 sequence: CSAGQGRGQPQHF. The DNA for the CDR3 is TGCAGTGCCGGGCAGGGGCGAGGGCAGCCCCAGCATTTT.

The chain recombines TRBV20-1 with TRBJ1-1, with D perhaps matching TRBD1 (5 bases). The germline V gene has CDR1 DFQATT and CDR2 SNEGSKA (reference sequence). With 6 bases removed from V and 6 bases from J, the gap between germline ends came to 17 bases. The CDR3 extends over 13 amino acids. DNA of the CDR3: TGCAGTGCCCCCGGGACCGGGGATGCTGAAGCTTTCTTT. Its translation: CSAPGTGDAEAFF.

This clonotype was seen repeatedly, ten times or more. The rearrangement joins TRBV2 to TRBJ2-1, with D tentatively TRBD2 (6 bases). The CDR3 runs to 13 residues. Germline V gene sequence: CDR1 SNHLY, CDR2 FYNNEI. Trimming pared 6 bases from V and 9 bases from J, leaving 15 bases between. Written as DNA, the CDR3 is TGTGCCAGCAGACCCCTAGCAGCGGGTGAGCAGTTCTTC. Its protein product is CASRPLAAGEQFF.

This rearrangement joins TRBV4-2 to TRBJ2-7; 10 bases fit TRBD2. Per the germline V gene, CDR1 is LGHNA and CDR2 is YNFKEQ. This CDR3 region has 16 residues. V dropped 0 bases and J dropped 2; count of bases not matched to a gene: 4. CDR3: CASSQDILAGAYEQYF. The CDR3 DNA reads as TGTGCCAGCAGCCAAGATATCCTAGCGGGGGCCTACGAGCAGTACTTC.

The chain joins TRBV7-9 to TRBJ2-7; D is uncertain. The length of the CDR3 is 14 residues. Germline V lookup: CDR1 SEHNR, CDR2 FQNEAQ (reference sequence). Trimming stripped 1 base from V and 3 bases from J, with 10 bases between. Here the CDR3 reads CASSLGSGYYEQYF. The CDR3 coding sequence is TGTGCCAGCAGCTTAGGATCGGGTTACTACGAGCAGTACTTC.

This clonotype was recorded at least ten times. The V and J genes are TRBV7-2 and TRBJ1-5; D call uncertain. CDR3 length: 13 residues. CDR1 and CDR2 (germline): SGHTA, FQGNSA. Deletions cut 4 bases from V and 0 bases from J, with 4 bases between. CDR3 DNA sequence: TGTGCCAGCAGCTCATATAGCAATCAGCCCCAGCATTTT. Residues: CASSSYSNQPQHF. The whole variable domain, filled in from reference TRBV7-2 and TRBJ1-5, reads GAGVSQSPSNKVTEKGKDVELRCDPISGHTALYWYRQSLGQGLEFLIYFQGNSAPDKSGLPSDRFSAERTGGSVSTLTIQRTQQEDSAVYLCASSSYSNQPQHFGDGTRLSIL.

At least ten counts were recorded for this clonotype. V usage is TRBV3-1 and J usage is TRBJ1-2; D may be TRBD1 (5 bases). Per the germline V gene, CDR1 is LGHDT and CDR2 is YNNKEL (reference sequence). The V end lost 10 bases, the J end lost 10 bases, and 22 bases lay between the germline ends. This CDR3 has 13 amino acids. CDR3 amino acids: CATKTSPGGLYTF. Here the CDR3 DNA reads TGTGCCACCAAAACCAGCCCCGGGGGACTCTACACCTTC.

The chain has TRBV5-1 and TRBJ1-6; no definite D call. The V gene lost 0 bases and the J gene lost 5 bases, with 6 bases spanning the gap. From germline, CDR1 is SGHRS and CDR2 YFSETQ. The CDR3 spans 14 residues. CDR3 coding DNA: TGCGCCAGCAGCTTGGAGGCAGATAATTCACCCCTCCACTTT. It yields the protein CASSLEADNSPLHF. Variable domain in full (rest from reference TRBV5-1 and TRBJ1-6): KAGVTQTPRYLIKTRGQQVTLSCSPISGHRSVSWYQQTPGQGLQFLFEYFSETQRNKGNFPGRFSGRQFSNSRSEMNVSTLELGDSALYLCASSLEADNSPLHFGNGTRLTVT.

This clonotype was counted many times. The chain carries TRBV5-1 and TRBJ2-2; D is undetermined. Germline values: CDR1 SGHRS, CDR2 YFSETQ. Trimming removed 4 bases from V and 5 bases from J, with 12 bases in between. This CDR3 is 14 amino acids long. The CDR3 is CASSAMTRTGELFF. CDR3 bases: TGCGCCAGCAGCGCAATGACGCGAACCGGGGAGCTGTTTTTT.

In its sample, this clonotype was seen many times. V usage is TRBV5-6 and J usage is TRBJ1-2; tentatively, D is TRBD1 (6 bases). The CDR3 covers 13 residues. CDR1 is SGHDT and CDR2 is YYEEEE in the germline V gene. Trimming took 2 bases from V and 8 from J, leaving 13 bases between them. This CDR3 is CASSFLSTGGYTF. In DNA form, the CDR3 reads TGTGCCAGCAGCTTTCTCTCGACAGGAGGCTACACCTTC.

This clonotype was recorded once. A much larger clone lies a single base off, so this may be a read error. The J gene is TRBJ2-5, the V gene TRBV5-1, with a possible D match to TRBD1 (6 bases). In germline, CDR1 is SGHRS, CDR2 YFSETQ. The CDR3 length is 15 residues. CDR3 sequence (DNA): TGCGTCAGCAGCTTGGGAACAGGGTTTGCGGAGACCCAGTACTTC. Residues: CVSSLGTGFAETQYF.